One sample yielded the 2 T cell receptor beta chains listed below, sequenced in a study of blood T cell repertoires in COVID-19. Clones were sequenced by immunoSEQ multiplex PCR, and TCRdb holds only the in-frame ones, with some missing. The repertoire holds 150,000 to 200,000 clones, with about 84% as singletons. What was sequenced was peripheral blood. Every receptor here comes from a woman in her 30s with acute or convalescent COVID-19.

The chain couples TRBV6-1 to TRBJ1-2, with 9 bases matching TRBD1. Germline lookup yields CDR1 MNHNS and CDR2 SASEGT. With 7 bases clipped from V and 4 bases from J, the junction kept 7 bases outside the gene matches. This CDR3 comprises 14 residues. This CDR3 reads CASNTGGVGYGYTF. In nucleotides, the CDR3 is TGTGCCAGCAACACAGGGGGCGTTGGCTATGGCTACACCTTC.

CDR3 coding DNA: TGTGCCTGGGCCCGACCTGAAACCGGGCAGCCCCAGCATTTT. Its protein product is CAWARPETGQPQHF. The chain couples TRBV30 to TRBJ1-5, with D unclear. Trimming pared 5 bases from V and 7 bases from J, leaving 18 bases between. Germline V gives CDR1 GTSNPN, CDR2 SVGIG (reference sequence). The CDR3 runs 14 residues.